This T cell receptor (beta chain) was observed in a study of cytomegalovirus exposure and HLA in healthy donors. Donors likely had unrecorded immune exposures despite being nominally healthy when sampled. Germline CDR1 is MNHNS and CDR2 is SASEGT. The CDR3 extends over 14 amino acids. V was trimmed by 7 bases and J by 0 bases, leaving 9 bases between them. Study-level findings and limits: Among TCR sequences, most were rare, though some public TCRs appeared in many donors. The authors reported that TCR beta sequences could predict HLA-A and HLA-B alleles. These predictions were accurate for most subjects in the first cohort. CMV antigen specificity of a few CMV-associated chains was confirmed in vitro.

As for this clone: Its target is not known.

A multiplex PCR was run with 60 Vbeta primers and 13 Jbeta primers. The protocol was immunoSEQ multiplex PCR, while the TCRdb copy is restricted to in-frame clones and leaves out a portion. Of about 140,000 clones listed, roughly three quarters were seen once; the top ten hold 5.1%. The chain uses TRBV6-1 and TRBJ2-2; tentative D call: TRBD2 (6 bases). The sequencing sample was made of PBMCs. The receptor was derived from a male donor in good health and CMV-seronegative. CDR3 sequence: CASIWGANTGELFF. CDR3 bases: TGTGCCAGCATCTGGGGGGCGAACACCGGGGAGCTGTTTTTT.